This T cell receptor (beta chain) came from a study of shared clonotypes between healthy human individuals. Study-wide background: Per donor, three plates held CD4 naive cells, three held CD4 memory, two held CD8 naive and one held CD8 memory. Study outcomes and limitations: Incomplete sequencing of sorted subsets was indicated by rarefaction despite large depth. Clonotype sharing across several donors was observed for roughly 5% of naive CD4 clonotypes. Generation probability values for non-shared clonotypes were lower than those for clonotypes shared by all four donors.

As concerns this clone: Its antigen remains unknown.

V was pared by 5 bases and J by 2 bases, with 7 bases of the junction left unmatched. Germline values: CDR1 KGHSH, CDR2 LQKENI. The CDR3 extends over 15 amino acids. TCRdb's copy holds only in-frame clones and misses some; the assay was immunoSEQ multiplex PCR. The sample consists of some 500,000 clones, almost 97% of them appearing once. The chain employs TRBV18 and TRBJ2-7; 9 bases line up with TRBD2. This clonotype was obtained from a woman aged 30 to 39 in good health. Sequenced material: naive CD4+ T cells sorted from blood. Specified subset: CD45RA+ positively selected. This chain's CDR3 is CASSERAGGTYEQYF. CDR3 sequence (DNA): TGTGCCAGCTCAGAAAGAGCGGGAGGAACCTACGAGCAGTACTTC.